This TCR beta chain comes out of a study of metastatic and nonmetastatic thyroid tumors. MiXCR re-clonotyped the PCR reads for TCRdb. This table holds around 50,000 clones, roughly 30% found once. Not a single patient had been given any form of treatment at any point before undergoing thyroid surgery. The CDR3 spans 13 residues. A note on this clone: A much larger clone sits a single nucleotide away, making a read error possible.

The sequencing sample was made of blood. The sequence derives from a female donor with papillary thyroid cancer or a benign thyroid nodule (not recorded which). Some clones in this sample may be carry-over from other donors' samples. V gene TRBV12-3 or TRBV12-4 combines with J gene TRBJ2-2; no definite D call. CDR3 nucleotide sequence: TGTGACACCAGGCCCGATATCACCGGGGAGCTGTTTTTT. Encoded protein: CDTRPDITGELFF.